This T cell receptor (beta chain) was retrieved from a study of OX40 agonist ivuxolimab in advanced cancers. Study information: Patients took ivuxolimab, an agonistic anti-OX40 (CD134) antibody. Prior anti-PD-1, anti-PD-L1 or anti-CTLA-4 therapy did not bar entry, and approximately 40% had some.

Sequencing used immunoSEQ multiplex PCR; TCRdb keeps in-frame clones, though not all of them. The profile covers approximately 12,000 clones, with around 66% appearing a single time and 10% to 15% taken by the ten largest. The CDR3 covers 14 residues. Trimming cost V 2 bases and J 7 bases, with 15 bases left between them. Germline CDR1 and CDR2: MDHEN and SYDVKM. This receptor was obtained from an adult with an advanced solid tumor such as melanoma, head and neck, liver or kidney cancer. This material consisted of CD4+ or CD8+ T cells sorted from blood, taken in a trial of the OX40 agonist ivuxolimab. The V gene is TRBV28, the J gene TRBJ2-7, with D possibly called TRBD1 or TRBD2 (5 bases each). The CDR3 loop is CASSLDGTPWEQYF. CDR3 bases: TGTGCCAGCAGTTTAGACGGGACCCCTTGGGAGCAGTACTTC.